The clone carrying this TCR beta chain was seen more than once but under ten times. For the second PCR, which ran for about 7 to 11 cycles, a sample-barcoded 5' primer and a J-beta primer mix were used. MiXCR was run by TCRdb on the 5' RACE reads, yielding one entry per CDR3 protein. The repertoire holds some 940,000 distinct CDR3 sequences, with 25% to 30% as singletons. This record comes from a study of blood T cells in healthy people across ages. V was clipped by 6 bases and J by 2 bases; unmatched bases: 7. This CDR3 region has 14 residues. The germline V gene encodes CDR1 MDHEN and CDR2 SYDVKM. In addition, the sample was reused for a study of T cells of mothers and their children.

The sequencing input was blood. This sequence was found in a woman in her thirties or forties in good health. This chain uses TRBV28 with TRBJ2-7; 7 bases fit TRBD1. CDR3 DNA sequence: TGTGCCAGCAGGGTCATACAGGGGACCTACGAGCAGTACTTC. Its translation: CASRVIQGTYEQYF.